The 14 T cell receptor beta chains presented below share a single source sample, sequenced in a study of beta chain features in type 1 diabetes. Expressed TCRB transcripts got sequenced, as all isolated RNA was reverse transcribed. The assay was immunoSEQ multiplex PCR, and TCRdb's table has in-frame clones only and misses some. The sample holds 430,000 or so clones; 9.5% to 12% are singletons and the top ten take less than 0.06%. The sequenced material came from naive CD4+ T cells from blood. The receptor source for this set is a woman between 18 and 30 years old in good health.

The V gene is TRBV14, the J gene TRBJ2-5; 7 bases align to TRBD2. This CDR3 region has 15 residues. The germline gives CDR1 SGHDN, CDR2 FVKESK. With 2 bases clipped from V and 5 bases from J, the junction kept 8 bases outside the gene matches. CDR3 region: CASSQSSGVGETQYF. CDR3 nucleotides: TGTGCCAGCAGCCAATCCAGCGGGGTCGGGGAGACCCAGTACTTC.

This clone appeared many times. The identical CDR3 is also encoded by other nucleotide sequences in the sample. The chain uses TRBV29-1 and TRBJ2-4, with D possibly being TRBD2 (5 bases). CDR1 is SQVTM and CDR2 is ANQGSEA in the germline V gene. This CDR3 spans 13 amino acids. The V gene lost 4 bases and the J gene lost 0 bases, with 7 bases spanning the gap. The CDR3 protein is CSVGGLAKNIQYF. DNA for the CDR3: TGCAGCGTTGGAGGGCTAGCCAAAAACATTCAGTACTTC. Filled out from reference TRBV29-1 and TRBJ2-4, the complete variable domain reads SAVISQKPSRDICQRGTSLTIQCQVDSQVTMMFWYRQQPGQSLTLIATANQGSEATYESGFVIDKFPISRPNLTFSTLTVSNMSPEDSSIYLCSVGGLAKNIQYFGAGTRLSVL.

This clone was seen more than once but under ten times. The chain is built from TRBV29-1 and TRBJ2-3; a weak D match, TRBD2 (5 bases). The CDR3 is 14 amino acids. Trimming removed 6 bases from V and 4 bases from J, with 17 bases in between. Germline V gives CDR1 SQVTM, CDR2 ANQGSEA. The CDR3 sequence: CSVAITAGADTQYF. Here the CDR3 DNA reads TGCAGCGTCGCGATAACAGCCGGGGCAGATACGCAGTATTTT.

The V call is TRBV25-1, the J call TRBJ2-3; no definite D call. The CDR3 is made up of 14 amino acids. The germline CDR1 and CDR2 sequences are MGHDK and SYGVNS. Trimming shortened V by 5 bases and J by 3 bases, and 12 bases separated the two germline ends. The CDR3 loop reads CASSYVGSTDTQYF. The CDR3, as DNA: TGTGCCAGCAGTTACGTCGGCTCGACAGATACGCAGTATTTT.

This clone was detected a few times. The genes are TRBV2 and TRBJ2-1, with 8 bases matching TRBD1. The ends lost 6 bases at V and 0 bases at J; junction bases unmatched: 7. CDR3 length equals 16 residues. CDR1 SNHLY and CDR2 FYNNEI come from the germline V gene. The CDR3 nucleotides are TGTGCCAGCAGCGGGACAGGTGTAAGCTCCTACAATGAGCAGTTCTTC. Amino acids: CASSGTGVSSYNEQFF.

This clone appeared a few times. The V call is TRBV5-4, the J call TRBJ2-1; no clear D gene. The V gene's germline CDR1 is SGHNT and CDR2 YYREEE (reference sequence). CDR3 size: 12 residues. Deletions cut 1 base from V and 6 bases from J, with 5 bases between. Here the CDR3 reads CASSLTGNEQFF. The CDR3 bases are TGTGCCAGCAGCTTGACCGGCAATGAGCAGTTCTTC. Based on the CDR3 plus reference TRBV5-4 and TRBJ2-1, the full variable domain is ETGVTQSPTHLIKTRGQQVTLRCSSQSGHNTVSWYQQALGQGPQFIFQYYREEENGRGNFPPRFSGLQFPNYSSELNVNALELDDSALYLCASSLTGNEQFFGPGTRLTVL.

There are a few counts of this clone. The rearrangement joins TRBV5-4 to TRBJ2-4, with D tentatively TRBD2 (5 bases). The germline V gene encodes CDR1 SGHNT and CDR2 YYREEE (reference sequence). The V and J ends lost 4 bases and 5 bases respectively, with 10 bases between them. This CDR3 spans 13 amino acids. The CDR3 DNA sequence: TGTGCCAGCAGCACGGACGGGGAAAACATTCAGTACTTC. It translates to CASSTDGENIQYF. Full variable domain (remainder filled in from reference TRBV5-4 and TRBJ2-4): ETGVTQSPTHLIKTRGQQVTLRCSSQSGHNTVSWYQQALGQGPQFIFQYYREEENGRGNFPPRFSGLQFPNYSSELNVNALELDDSALYLCASSTDGENIQYFGAGTRLSVL.

The table lists this clone with a few counts. The rearrangement uses TRBV7-2 and TRBJ2-2; D is perhaps TRBD1 or TRBD2 (6 bases each). This CDR3 contains 14 residues. Germline lookup yields CDR1 SGHTA and CDR2 FQGNSA. The ends were cut back, 5 bases at V and 6 bases at J, with 13 bases in the middle. The CDR3 loop is CASSPEGGAGELFF. The CDR3 DNA reads TGTGCCAGCAGCCCCGAGGGGGGTGCCGGGGAGCTGTTTTTT.

Only a few counts were recorded for this clone. Additional DNA sequences in this sample encode the identical CDR3. The chain carries TRBV5-1 and TRBJ2-1; 9 nucleotides match TRBD2. Germline V gene sequence: CDR1 SGHRS, CDR2 YFSETQ. This CDR3 contains 15 residues. The V and J ends lost 0 bases and 4 bases, in that order; junction bases with no gene match: 2. The CDR3 DNA reads as TGCGCCAGCAGCTTGGGCCTAGCGGGGTACAATGAGCAGTTCTTC. Translation gives CASSLGLAGYNEQFF.

This clone appeared many times. V is TRBV15 and J is TRBJ2-5; D not resolved. Per germline, CDR1 LNHNV and CDR2 YYDKDF (reference sequence). This CDR3 contains 13 residues. Between the trimmed V and J ends, which lost 2 bases and 7 bases, there was a span of 11 bases. The chain's CDR3 is CATSRSLPSTQYF. CDR3 DNA sequence: TGTGCCACCAGCAGATCCTTGCCATCGACCCAGTACTTC.

V usage is TRBV29-1 and J usage is TRBJ1-1; D gene uncertain. Germline CDR1 SQVTM, CDR2 ANQGSEA. The CDR3 runs to 13 residues. V lost 5 bases and J lost 2, with 12 bases in between. As DNA, the CDR3 is TGCAGCGTTATGAGGCGGGGAAACACTGAAGCTTTCTTT. Amino acid sequence: CSVMRRGNTEAFF. The whole variable domain, remainder taken from reference TRBV29-1 and TRBJ1-1, is SAVISQKPSRDICQRGTSLTIQCQVDSQVTMMFWYRQQPGQSLTLIATANQGSEATYESGFVIDKFPISRPNLTFSTLTVSNMSPEDSSIYLCSVMRRGNTEAFFGQGTRLTVV.

The chain couples TRBV19 to TRBJ2-3; D unclear. The CDR3 is 13 residues long. Germline V gene data show CDR1 as LNHDA and CDR2 as SQIVND (reference sequence). The V and J ends lost 3 bases and 2 bases respectively, with 6 bases between them. CDR3 bases: TGTGCCAGTAGTATCCCCAACACAGATACGCAGTATTTT. It codes for CASSIPNTDTQYF.

The table lists this clone with a few counts. The V and J genes are TRBV18 and TRBJ2-7; 7 nucleotides align to TRBD1. Germline CDR1 KGHSH, CDR2 LQKENI. CDR3 length: 13 residues. V trimming: 6 bases; J trimming: 3 bases; junction bases outside the gene matches: 5. The CDR3 DNA reads as TGTGCCAGCTCTCGACAGGGTAACTACGAGCAGTACTTC. This translates into CASSRQGNYEQYF.

This chain joins TRBV4-3 and TRBJ2-2; D remains ambiguous. Trimming shortened V by 6 bases and J by 7 bases, and 30 bases separated the two germline ends. The length of the CDR3 is 19 residues. CDR1 and CDR2 from the germline V gene are LGHNA and YSLEER. In nucleotides, the CDR3 is TGCGCCAGCAGACCCTCCGGTTCCCTACTTAAACGTATTGACGGGGAGCTGTTTTTT. It is translated as CASRPSGSLLKRIDGELFF.